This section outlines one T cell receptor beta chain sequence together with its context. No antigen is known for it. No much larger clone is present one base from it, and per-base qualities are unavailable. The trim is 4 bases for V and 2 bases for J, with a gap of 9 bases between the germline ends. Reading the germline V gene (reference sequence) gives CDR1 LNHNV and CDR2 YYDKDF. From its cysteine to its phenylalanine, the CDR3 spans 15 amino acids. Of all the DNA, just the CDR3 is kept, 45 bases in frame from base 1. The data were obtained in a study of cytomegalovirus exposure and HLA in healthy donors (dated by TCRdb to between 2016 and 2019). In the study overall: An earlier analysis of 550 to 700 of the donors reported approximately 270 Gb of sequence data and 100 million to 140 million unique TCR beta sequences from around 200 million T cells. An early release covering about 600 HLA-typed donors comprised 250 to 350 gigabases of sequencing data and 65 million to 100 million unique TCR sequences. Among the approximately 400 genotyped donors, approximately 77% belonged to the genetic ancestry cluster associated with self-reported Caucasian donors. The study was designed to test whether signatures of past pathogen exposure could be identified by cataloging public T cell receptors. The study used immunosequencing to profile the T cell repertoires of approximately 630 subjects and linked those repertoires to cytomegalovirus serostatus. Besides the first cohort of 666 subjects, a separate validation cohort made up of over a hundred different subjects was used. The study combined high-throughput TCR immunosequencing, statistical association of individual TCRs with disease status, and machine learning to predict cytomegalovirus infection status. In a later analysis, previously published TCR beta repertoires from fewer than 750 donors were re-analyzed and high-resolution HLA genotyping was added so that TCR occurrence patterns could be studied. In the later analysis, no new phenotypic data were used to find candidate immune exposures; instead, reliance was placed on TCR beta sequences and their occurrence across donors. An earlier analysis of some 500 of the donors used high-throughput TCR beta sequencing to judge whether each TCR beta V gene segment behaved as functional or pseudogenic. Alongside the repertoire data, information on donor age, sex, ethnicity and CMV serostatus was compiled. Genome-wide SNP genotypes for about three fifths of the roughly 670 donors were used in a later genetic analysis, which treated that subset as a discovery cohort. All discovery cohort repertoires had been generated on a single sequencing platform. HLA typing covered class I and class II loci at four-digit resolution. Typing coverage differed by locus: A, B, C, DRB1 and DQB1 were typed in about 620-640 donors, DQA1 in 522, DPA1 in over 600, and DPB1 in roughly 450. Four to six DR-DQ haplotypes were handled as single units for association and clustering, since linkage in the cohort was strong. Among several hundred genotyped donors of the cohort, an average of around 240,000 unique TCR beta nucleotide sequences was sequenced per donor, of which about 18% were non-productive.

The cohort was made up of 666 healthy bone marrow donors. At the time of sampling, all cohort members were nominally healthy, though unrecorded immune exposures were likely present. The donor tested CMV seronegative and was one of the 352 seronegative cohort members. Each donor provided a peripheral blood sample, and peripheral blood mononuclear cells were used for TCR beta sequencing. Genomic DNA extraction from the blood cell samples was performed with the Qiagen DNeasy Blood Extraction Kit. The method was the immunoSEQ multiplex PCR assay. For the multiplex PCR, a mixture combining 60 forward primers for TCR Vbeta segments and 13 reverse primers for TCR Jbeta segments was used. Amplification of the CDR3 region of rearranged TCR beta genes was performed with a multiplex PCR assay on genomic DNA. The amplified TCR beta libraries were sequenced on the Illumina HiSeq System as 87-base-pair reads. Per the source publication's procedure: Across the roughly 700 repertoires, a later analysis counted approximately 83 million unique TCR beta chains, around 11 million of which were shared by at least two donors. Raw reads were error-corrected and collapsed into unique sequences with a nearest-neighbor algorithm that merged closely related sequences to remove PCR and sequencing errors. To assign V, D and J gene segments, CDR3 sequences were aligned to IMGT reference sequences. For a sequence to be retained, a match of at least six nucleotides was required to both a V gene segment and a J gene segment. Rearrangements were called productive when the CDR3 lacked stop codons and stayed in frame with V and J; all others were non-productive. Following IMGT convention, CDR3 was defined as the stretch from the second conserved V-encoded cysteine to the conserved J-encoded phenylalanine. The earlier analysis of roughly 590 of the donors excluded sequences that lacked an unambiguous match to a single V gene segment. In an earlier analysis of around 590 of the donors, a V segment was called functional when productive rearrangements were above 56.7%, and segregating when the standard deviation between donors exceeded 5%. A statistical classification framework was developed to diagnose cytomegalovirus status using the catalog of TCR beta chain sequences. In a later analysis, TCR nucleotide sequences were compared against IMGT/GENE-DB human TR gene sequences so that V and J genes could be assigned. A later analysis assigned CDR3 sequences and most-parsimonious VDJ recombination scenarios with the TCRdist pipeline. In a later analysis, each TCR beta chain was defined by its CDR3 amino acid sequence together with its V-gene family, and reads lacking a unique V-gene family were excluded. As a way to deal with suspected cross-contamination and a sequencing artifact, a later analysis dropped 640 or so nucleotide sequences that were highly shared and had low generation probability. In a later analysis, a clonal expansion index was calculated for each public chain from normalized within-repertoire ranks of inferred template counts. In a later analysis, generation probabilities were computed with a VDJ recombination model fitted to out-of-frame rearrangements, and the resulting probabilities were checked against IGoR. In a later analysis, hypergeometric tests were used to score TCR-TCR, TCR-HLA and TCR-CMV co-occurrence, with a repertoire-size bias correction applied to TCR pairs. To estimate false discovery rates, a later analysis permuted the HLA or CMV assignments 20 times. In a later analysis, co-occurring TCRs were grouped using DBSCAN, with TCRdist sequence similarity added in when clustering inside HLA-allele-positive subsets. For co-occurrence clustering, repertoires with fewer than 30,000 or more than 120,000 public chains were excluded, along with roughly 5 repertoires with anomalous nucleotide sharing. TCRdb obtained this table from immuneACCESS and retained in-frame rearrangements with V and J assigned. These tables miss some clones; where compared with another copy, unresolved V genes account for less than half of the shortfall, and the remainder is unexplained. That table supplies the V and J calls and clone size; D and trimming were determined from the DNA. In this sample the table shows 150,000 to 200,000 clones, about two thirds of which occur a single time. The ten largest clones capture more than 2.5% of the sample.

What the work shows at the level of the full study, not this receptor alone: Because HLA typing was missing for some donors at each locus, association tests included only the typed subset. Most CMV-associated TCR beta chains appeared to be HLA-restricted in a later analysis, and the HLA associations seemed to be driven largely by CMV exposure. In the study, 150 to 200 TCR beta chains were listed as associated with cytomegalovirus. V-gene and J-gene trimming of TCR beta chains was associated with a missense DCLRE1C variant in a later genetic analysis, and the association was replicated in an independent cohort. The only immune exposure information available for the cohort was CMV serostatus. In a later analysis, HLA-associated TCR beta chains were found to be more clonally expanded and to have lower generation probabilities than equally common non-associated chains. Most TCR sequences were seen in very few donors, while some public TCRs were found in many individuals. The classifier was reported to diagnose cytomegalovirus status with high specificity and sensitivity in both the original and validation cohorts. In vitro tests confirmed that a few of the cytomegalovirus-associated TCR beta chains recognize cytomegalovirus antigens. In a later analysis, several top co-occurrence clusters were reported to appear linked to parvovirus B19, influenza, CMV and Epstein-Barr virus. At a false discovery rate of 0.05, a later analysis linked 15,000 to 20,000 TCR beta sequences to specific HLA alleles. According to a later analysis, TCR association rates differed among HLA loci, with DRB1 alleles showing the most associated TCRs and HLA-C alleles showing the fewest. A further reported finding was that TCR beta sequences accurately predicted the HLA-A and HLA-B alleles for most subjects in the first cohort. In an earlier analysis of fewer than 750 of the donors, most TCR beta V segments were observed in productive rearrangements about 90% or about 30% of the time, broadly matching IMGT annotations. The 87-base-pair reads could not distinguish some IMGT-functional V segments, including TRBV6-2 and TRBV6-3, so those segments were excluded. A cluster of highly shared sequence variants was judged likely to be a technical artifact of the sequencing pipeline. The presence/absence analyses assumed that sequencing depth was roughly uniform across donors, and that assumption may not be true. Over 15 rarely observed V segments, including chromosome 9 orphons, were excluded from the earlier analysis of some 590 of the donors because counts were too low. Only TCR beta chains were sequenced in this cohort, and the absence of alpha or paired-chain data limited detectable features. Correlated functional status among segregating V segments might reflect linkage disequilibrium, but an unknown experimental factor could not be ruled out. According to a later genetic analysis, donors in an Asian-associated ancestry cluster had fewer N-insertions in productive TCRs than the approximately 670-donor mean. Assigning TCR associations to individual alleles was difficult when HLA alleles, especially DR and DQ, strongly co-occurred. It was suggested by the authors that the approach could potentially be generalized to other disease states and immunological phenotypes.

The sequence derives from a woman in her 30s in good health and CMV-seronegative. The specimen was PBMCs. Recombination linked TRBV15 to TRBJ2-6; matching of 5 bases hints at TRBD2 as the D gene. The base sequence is TGTGCCACCAGCAAGTTGAGGGCTGGGGCCAACGTCCTGACTTTC. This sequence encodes CATSKLRAGANVLTF.